Listed here are 31 T cell receptor beta chains from one sample, sequenced in a study of OX40 agonist ivuxolimab in advanced cancers. Some clones are missing from TCRdb's copy, which holds only in-frame ones; the method was immunoSEQ multiplex PCR. The sample carries about 61,000 clones, roughly four fifths recorded once. Sequencing used CD4+ or CD8+ T cells sorted from blood, obtained in a trial of the OX40 agonist ivuxolimab. The receptor source for this set is an adult with an advanced solid tumor such as melanoma, head and neck, liver or kidney cancer.

The chain employs TRBV7-2 and TRBJ2-7; the match to TRBD2 covers 14 bases. This CDR3 comprises 16 residues. The germline CDR1 and CDR2 sequences are SGHTA and FQGNSA. J was trimmed by 4 bases and V by 5 bases; bases with no gene match: 7. The chain's CDR3 is CASSPGLAGGSYEQYF. Here the CDR3 DNA reads TGTGCCAGCAGCCCCGGACTAGCGGGGGGATCTTACGAGCAGTACTTC.

The rearrangement uses TRBV6-6 and TRBJ2-5; D unclear. V lost 6 bases to trimming and J lost 5 bases, with 22 bases between them. The CDR3 is made up of 16 amino acids. CDR1 and CDR2 (germline): MNHNY, SVGAGI (reference sequence). The CDR3 here is CASSLDGAEYGETQYF. DNA for the CDR3: TGTGCCAGCAGCTTAGACGGAGCTGAGTACGGGGAGACCCAGTACTTC.

In nucleotides, the CDR3 is TGTGCCAGCAGCCCAATGACAATGGCGTGGTCAACTTTCTTT. It is translated as CASSPMTMAWSTFF. J is TRBJ1-1 and V is TRBV4-2; D gene ambiguous. The CDR3 sequence is 14 residues long. In germline, CDR1 is LGHNA, CDR2 YNFKEQ. Trimming left V 4 bases short and J 12 bases short, with 21 bases between.

The rearrangement uses TRBV12-1 and TRBJ2-7. TRBV12-1 is annotated as a pseudogene. The CDR3 has 16 residues. The CDR3, as DNA: TGTGCCAGCAGTTTTAGAGGGGCCATCCGGGGCTACGAGCAGTACTTC. Protein: CASSFRGAIRGYEQYF.

This chain's CDR3 is CASRLLLSTDTQYF. CDR3 bases: TGTGCCAGCAGGTTACTATTGAGCACAGATACGCAGTATTTT. The rearrangement joins TRBV11-2 to TRBJ2-3; D is uncertain. The CDR3 runs to 14 residues. CDR1 is SGHAT, CDR2 FQNNGV, per germline. The ends were cut back, 6 bases at V and 0 bases at J, with 10 bases in the middle.

The rearrangement uses TRBV9 and TRBJ1-2; D remains ambiguous. Deletions cut 3 bases from V and 3 bases from J, with 15 bases between. Looked up from germline, CDR1 is SGDLS and CDR2 is YYNGEE. The length of the CDR3 is 15 residues. The CDR3 here is CASSESLAEYYGYTF. CDR3 sequence (DNA): TGTGCCAGCAGCGAATCGTTGGCCGAATACTATGGCTACACCTTC.

This clone was seen more than once but under ten times. The chain has TRBV5-1 and TRBJ1-6, with TRBD1 matching 7 bases. V was clipped by 3 bases and J by 8 bases; unmatched bases: 2. The germline CDR1 and CDR2 sequences are SGHRS and YFSETQ. The CDR3 extends over 13 amino acids. The CDR3 DNA reads TGCGCCAGCAGCTCCCAGGGGGATTCACCCCTCCACTTT. Protein: CASSSQGDSPLHF.

This clone was seen more than once but under ten times. The gene calls are TRBV9 and TRBJ1-1; D uncertain. CDR1 is SGDLS, CDR2 YYNGEE, per germline. The ends were cut back, 3 bases at V and 0 bases at J, with 3 bases in the middle. The CDR3 is made up of 12 amino acids. CDR3 bases: TGTGCCAGCAGCGGAATGAACACTGAAGCTTTCTTT. This translates into CASSGMNTEAFF.

J is TRBJ2-7 and V is TRBV6-5, with a weak D call TRBD2 (6 bases). This CDR3 contains 15 residues. The germline V gene encodes CDR1 MNHEY and CDR2 SVGAGI. With 0 bases removed from V and 2 bases from J, the gap between germline ends came to 11 bases. The CDR3 region is CASSYSGGSPYEQYF. CDR3 coding DNA: TGTGCCAGCAGTTACTCGGGGGGATCCCCCTACGAGCAGTACTTC.

The chain carries TRBV9 and TRBJ2-7, with a tentative D call TRBD1 (6 bases). Per germline, CDR1 SGDLS and CDR2 YYNGEE. CDR3 length: 13 residues. The V end was cut by 0 bases, the J end by 4 bases, with 8 bases between. The CDR3 bases are TGTGCCAGCAGCGTAGGACAGGAGTACGAGCAGTACTTC. The encoded protein is CASSVGQEYEQYF.

This clone was counted once. The J gene is TRBJ2-2, the V gene TRBV29-1; D unresolved. Trimming stripped 2 bases from V and 5 bases from J, with 12 bases between. CDR1 is SQVTM, CDR2 ANQGSEA, per germline. This CDR3 region has 14 residues. The CDR3 bases are TGCAGCGTTGAATACGGGCGTCTGACCGGGGAGCTGTTTTTT. This encodes CSVEYGRLTGELFF.

For the CDR3, the DNA is TGTGCCAGCAGCTTATGGGGCAGGGGCACAGATACGCAGTATTTT. Residues: CASSLWGRGTDTQYF. The chain links TRBV7-3 to TRBJ2-3, with D maybe TRBD1 (5 bases). V shed 2 bases and J shed 1 base, with 10 bases lying between them. The CDR3 runs to 15 residues. Germline V gene sequence: CDR1 SGHTA, CDR2 FQGTGA.

The chain employs TRBV11-3 and TRBJ2-3, with D unclear. Germline CDR1 and CDR2: SGHNT and YENEEA. Trimming pared 3 bases from V and 8 bases from J, leaving 3 bases between. This CDR3 is built from 10 residues. The CDR3 here is CASSLSTQYF. CDR3 sequence (DNA): TGTGCCAGCAGCTTGAGTACGCAGTATTTT.

The chain is built from TRBV5-1 and TRBJ2-1; 7 positions match TRBD2. The germline V gene has CDR1 SGHRS and CDR2 YFSETQ. The trim removed 0 bases at V and 10 bases at J, leaving 13 bases unmatched. The CDR3 contains 16 residues. This chain's CDR3 is CASSLAGGSLGGEQFF. The CDR3 nucleotides read TGCGCCAGCAGCTTGGCGGGGGGATCCCTCGGGGGAGAGCAGTTCTTC. Using reference TRBV5-1 and TRBJ2-1 for the parts outside the CDR3, the full variable domain is KAGVTQTPRYLIKTRGQQVTLSCSPISGHRSVSWYQQTPGQGLQFLFEYFSETQRNKGNFPGRFSGRQFSNSRSEMNVSTLELGDSALYLCASSLAGGSLGGEQFFGPGTRLTVL.

The V gene is TRBV7-9, the J gene TRBJ2-3, with TRBD2 identical over 7 bases. CDR1 and CDR2 (germline): SEHNR, FQNEAQ (reference sequence). The CDR3 has 15 amino acids. The J segment lost 4 bases and the V segment lost 2 bases, leaving 6 bases of the junction unmatched. The CDR3 nucleotides are TGTGCCAGCAGCTTAATGGGAGGGGCCCCAGATACGCAGTATTTT. Amino acids: CASSLMGGAPDTQYF. Full variable domain (rest looked up from reference TRBV7-9 and TRBJ2-3): DTGVSQNPRHKITKRGQNVTFRCDPISEHNRLYWYRQTLGQGPEFLTYFQNEAQLEKSRLLSDRFSAERPKGSFSTLEIQRTEQGDSAMYLCASSLMGGAPDTQYFGPGTRLTVL.

The chain employs TRBV28 and TRBJ2-7, with 9 bases lining up with TRBD1. The V gene end was trimmed by 6 bases and the J gene end by 3 bases; junction bases not matched to a gene: 9. This CDR3 contains 15 residues. Germline V lookup: CDR1 MDHEN, CDR2 SYDVKM. This chain's CDR3 is CASSPGTGKDYEQYF. CDR3 coding DNA: TGTGCCAGCAGCCCCGGGACAGGGAAGGACTACGAGCAGTACTTC.

The J gene is TRBJ2-2, the V gene TRBV7-6; the D is unclear. Trimming removed 1 base at V and 10 bases at J, with 10 bases between. CDR3 length: 13 residues. Per the germline V gene, CDR1 is SGHVS and CDR2 is FNYEAQ. The CDR3 spells CASSLGTGQELFF. The CDR3 bases are TGTGCCAGCAGCTTAGGGACCGGCCAGGAGCTGTTTTTT.

The chain carries TRBV6-6 and TRBJ2-5; D not resolved. The CDR3 runs 12 residues. V lost 7 bases, J lost 2 bases, and 8 bases lay in between. The germline V gene encodes CDR1 MNHNY and CDR2 SVGAGI (reference sequence). The CDR3 nucleotides are TGTGCCAGCACGGATTCACAAGAGACCCAGTACTTC. It yields the protein CASTDSQETQYF.

This clone was picked up one time. The rearrangement joins TRBV5-4 to TRBJ2-7; D may be TRBD1 (6 bases). Germline CDR1 and CDR2: SGHNT and YYREEE (reference sequence). The V gene lost 0 bases and the J gene lost 0 bases, with 19 bases spanning the gap. The CDR3 is made up of 18 amino acids. CDR3 amino acids: CASSLEIVQGITSYEQYF. CDR3 bases: TGTGCCAGCAGCTTGGAAATAGTGCAGGGGATTACCTCCTACGAGCAGTACTTC.

This chain links TRBV2 with TRBJ1-5; D might be TRBD1 (5 bases). V lost 4 bases and J 5 bases, leaving 12 bases between the germline ends. Germline CDR1 SNHLY, CDR2 FYNNEI. The CDR3 sequence is 14 residues long. CDR3 nucleotides: TGTGCCAGCAGTGGTGGGACCTCATATCAGCCCCAGCATTTT. Encoded protein: CASSGGTSYQPQHF.

V usage is TRBV29-1 and J usage is TRBJ1-2; TRBD1 might be the D (5 bases). Trimming took 7 bases from V and 5 from J, leaving 17 bases between them. The CDR3 consists of 13 residues. The germline V gene encodes CDR1 SQVTM and CDR2 ANQGSEA. For the CDR3, the DNA is TGCAGCGGGATTTTGGGCAGGGAGTATGGCTACACCTTC. It codes for CSGILGREYGYTF.

The rearrangement links TRBV19 to TRBJ2-2; D may be TRBD2 (5 bases). V dropped 7 bases and J dropped 4 bases, with 19 bases sitting between them. The germline CDR1 and CDR2 sequences are LNHDA and SQIVND (reference sequence). The CDR3 extends over 16 amino acids. CDR3 region: CASNLSPFAGTGELFF. The CDR3 nucleotides read TGTGCCAGTAACCTCTCGCCGTTCGCGGGCACCGGGGAGCTGTTTTTT.

This chain links TRBV30 with TRBJ2-7; 10 bases fit TRBD2. CDR3 length: 12 residues. With V trimmed by 0 bases and J by 13 bases, 6 bases remained unmatched. Germline values: CDR1 GTSNPN, CDR2 SVGIG (reference sequence). In nucleotides, the CDR3 is TGTGCCTGGAGTGTATTAGCGGGGGGAAGATACTTC. The encoded protein is CAWSVLAGGRYF.

The V gene is TRBV19, the J gene TRBJ1-5; D unclear. The V end was cut by 8 bases, the J end by 0 bases, with 8 bases between. CDR3 size: 13 residues. Germline CDR1 reads LNHDA; CDR2 reads SQIVND (reference sequence). The CDR3 DNA is TGTGCCAGTCAAGGTAATAGCAATCAGCCCCAGCATTTT. It yields the protein CASQGNSNQPQHF. The full variable domain, completed using reference TRBV19 and TRBJ1-5, is DGGITQSPKYLFRKEGQNVTLSCEQNLNHDAMYWYRQDPGQGLRLIYYSQIVNDFQKGDIAEGYSVSREKKESFPLTVTSAQKNPTAFYLCASQGNSNQPQHFGDGTRLSIL.

The chain couples TRBV28 to TRBJ2-1; 7 nucleotides line up with TRBD2. CDR1 is MDHEN, CDR2 SYDVKM, per germline. J lost 3 bases, V lost 3 bases, and 5 bases had no gene match. This CDR3 has 15 residues. The CDR3 loop reads CASSLGGNGYNEQFF. The DNA for the CDR3 is TGTGCCAGCAGTTTGGGGGGGAATGGCTACAATGAGCAGTTCTTC.

The chain has TRBV6-1 and TRBJ2-7, with D possibly matching TRBD2 (6 bases). Trimming pared 3 bases from V and 1 base from J, leaving 10 bases between. This CDR3 region has 14 residues. Germline lookup yields CDR1 MNHNS and CDR2 SASEGT. Here the CDR3 reads CASSDPGGSYEQYF. In DNA form, the CDR3 reads TGTGCCAGCAGTGACCCCGGGGGATCCTACGAGCAGTACTTC.

V and J are TRBV19 and TRBJ1-1, with TRBD1 identical over 9 bases. The CDR3 is made up of 14 amino acids. The trim removed 5 bases at V and 5 bases at J, leaving 6 bases unmatched. Germline V gives CDR1 LNHDA, CDR2 SQIVND (reference sequence). The CDR3 protein is CASSLRDRETEAFF. The CDR3 DNA is TGTGCCAGTAGTCTCCGGGACAGGGAGACTGAAGCTTTCTTT.

V gene TRBV29-1 combines with J gene TRBJ1-1; 7 bases line up with TRBD1. Germline V gene data show CDR1 as SQVTM and CDR2 as ANQGSEA. The CDR3 has 12 amino acids. V was clipped by 6 bases and J by 3 bases; unmatched bases: 4. This CDR3 reads CSVGDRDTEAFF. The CDR3 coding sequence is TGCAGCGTGGGCGACAGGGACACTGAAGCTTTCTTT.

This clone was observed at least ten times. The chain links TRBV2 to TRBJ1-3; 7 bases are a match to TRBD1. This CDR3 spans 16 amino acids. The germline CDR1 and CDR2 sequences are SNHLY and FYNNEI. V lost 6 bases to trimming and J lost 1 base; unmatched junction nucleotides: 9. The CDR3 nucleotides read TGTGCCAGCAGGAGGGGGACAGTCCGATCTGGAAACACCATATATTTT. Translation: CASRRGTVRSGNTIYF.

The gene calls are TRBV11-3 and TRBJ2-3, with D maybe TRBD2 (6 bases). The CDR3 consists of 17 residues. The V end lost 5 bases, the J end lost 1 base, and 19 bases lay between the germline ends. Germline CDR1 is SGHNT and CDR2 is YENEEA. The CDR3 DNA reads TGTGCCAGCAGCGCCCTGCACCGGTGGAGGGGCACAGATACGCAGTATTTT. Its translation is CASSALHRWRGTDTQYF.

The chain recombines TRBV12-5 with TRBJ2-1; tentatively, D is TRBD1 (6 bases). Germline CDR1 is LGHNT and CDR2 is FRNRAP. Trimming took 1 base from V and 7 from J, leaving 14 bases between them. The CDR3 consists of 15 residues. CDR3 nucleotides: TGTGCTAGTGGTTTGGATCGGCAGGGGCTAAATGAGCAGTTCTTC. Protein: CASGLDRQGLNEQFF.